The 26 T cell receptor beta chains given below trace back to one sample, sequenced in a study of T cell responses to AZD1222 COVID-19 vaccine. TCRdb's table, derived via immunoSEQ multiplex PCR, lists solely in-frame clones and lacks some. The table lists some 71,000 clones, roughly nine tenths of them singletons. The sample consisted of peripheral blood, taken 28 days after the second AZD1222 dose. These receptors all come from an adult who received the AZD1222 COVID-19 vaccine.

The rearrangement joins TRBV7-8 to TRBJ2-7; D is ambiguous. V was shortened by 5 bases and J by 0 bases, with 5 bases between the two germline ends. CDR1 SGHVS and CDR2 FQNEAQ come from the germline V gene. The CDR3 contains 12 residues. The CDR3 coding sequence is TGTGCCAGCAGCCCTCCCTCCTACGAGCAGTACTTC. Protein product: CASSPPSYEQYF.

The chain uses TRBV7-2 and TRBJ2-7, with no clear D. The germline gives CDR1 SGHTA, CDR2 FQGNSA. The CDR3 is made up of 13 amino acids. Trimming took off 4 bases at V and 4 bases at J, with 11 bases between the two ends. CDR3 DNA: TGTGCCAGCAGCTCCGACCCGAAGTACGAGCAGTACTTC. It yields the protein CASSSDPKYEQYF.

This chain's CDR3 is CASSEAGAGGLSEQYF. In DNA, the CDR3 is TGTGCCAGCAGTGAAGCGGGGGCAGGGGGCTTGAGCGAGCAGTACTTC. The J gene is TRBJ2-7, the V gene TRBV6-1; 8 positions match TRBD1. The CDR3 sequence is 16 residues long. V was pared by 0 bases and J by 6 bases, with 10 bases of the junction left unmatched. From germline, CDR1 is MNHNS and CDR2 SASEGT.

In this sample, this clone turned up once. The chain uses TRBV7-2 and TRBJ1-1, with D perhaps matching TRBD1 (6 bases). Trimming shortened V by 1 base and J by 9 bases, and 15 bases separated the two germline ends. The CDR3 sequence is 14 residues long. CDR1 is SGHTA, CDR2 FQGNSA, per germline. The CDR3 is CASSLGTVRVQAFF. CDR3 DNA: TGTGCCAGCAGCTTAGGGACAGTCCGGGTGCAAGCTTTCTTT.

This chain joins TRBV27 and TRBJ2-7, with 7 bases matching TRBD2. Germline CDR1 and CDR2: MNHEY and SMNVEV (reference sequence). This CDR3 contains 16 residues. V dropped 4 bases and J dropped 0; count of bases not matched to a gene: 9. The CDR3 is CASSSDVSGASYEQYF. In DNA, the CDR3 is TGTGCCAGCAGTTCCGACGTGAGCGGGGCCTCCTACGAGCAGTACTTC.

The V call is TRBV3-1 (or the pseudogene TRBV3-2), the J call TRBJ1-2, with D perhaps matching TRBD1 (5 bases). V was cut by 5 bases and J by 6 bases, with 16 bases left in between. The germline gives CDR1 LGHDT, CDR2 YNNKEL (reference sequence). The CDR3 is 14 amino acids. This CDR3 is CASSYIEVGDGYTF. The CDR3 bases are TGTGCCAGCAGCTACATTGAGGTGGGGGATGGCTACACCTTC.

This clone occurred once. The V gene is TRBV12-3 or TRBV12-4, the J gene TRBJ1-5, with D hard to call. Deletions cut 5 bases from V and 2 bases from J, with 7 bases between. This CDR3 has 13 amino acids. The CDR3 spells CASSKDGNQPQHF. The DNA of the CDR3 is TGTGCCAGCAGTAAAGACGGCAATCAGCCCCAGCATTTT.

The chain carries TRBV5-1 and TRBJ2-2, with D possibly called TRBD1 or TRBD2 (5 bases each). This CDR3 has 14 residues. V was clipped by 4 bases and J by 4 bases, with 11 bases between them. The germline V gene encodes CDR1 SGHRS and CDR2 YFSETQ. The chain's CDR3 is CASSPVGPTGELFF. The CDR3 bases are TGCGCCAGCAGCCCGGTGGGACCCACCGGGGAGCTGTTTTTT.

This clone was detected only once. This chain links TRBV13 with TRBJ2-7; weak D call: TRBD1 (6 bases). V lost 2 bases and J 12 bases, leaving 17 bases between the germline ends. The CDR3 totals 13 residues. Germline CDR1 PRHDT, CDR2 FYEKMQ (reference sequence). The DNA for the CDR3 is TGTGCCAGCAGCTTAACAGGGTCTGGATTCGCGTACTTC. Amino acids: CASSLTGSGFAYF.

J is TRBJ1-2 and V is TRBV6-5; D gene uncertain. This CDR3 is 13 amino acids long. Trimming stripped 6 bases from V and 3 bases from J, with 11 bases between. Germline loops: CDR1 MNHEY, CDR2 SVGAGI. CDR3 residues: CASRRPDHYGYTF. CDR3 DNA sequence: TGTGCCAGCAGGAGGCCGGACCACTATGGCTACACCTTC.

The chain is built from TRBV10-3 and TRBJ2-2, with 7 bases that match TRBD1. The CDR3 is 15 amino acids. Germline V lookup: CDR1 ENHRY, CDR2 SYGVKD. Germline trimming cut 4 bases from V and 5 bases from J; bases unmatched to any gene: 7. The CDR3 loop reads CAISGKGAPTGELFF. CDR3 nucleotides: TGTGCCATCAGTGGGAAGGGGGCGCCGACCGGGGAGCTGTTTTTT.

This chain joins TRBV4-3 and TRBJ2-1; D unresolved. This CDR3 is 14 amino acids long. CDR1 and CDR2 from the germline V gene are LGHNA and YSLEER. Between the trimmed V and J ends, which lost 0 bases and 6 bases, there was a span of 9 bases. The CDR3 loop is CASSQDRWGNEQFF. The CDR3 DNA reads TGCGCCAGCAGCCAAGATCGCTGGGGCAATGAGCAGTTCTTC.

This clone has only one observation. CDR3 nucleotides: TGTGCCAGCAGCCGAGGCAGGTCAGGAGAGACCCAGTACTTC. Its protein product is CASSRGRSGETQYF. The V gene is TRBV16, the J gene TRBJ2-5; no clear D. Per germline, CDR1 KGHSY and CDR2 FQNENV. This CDR3 comprises 14 residues. Trimming took off 4 bases at V and 4 bases at J, with 13 bases between the two ends.

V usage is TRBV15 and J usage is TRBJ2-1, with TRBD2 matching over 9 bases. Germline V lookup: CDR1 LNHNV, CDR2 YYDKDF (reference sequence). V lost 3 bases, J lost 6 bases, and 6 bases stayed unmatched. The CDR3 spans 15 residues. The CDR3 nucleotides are TGTGCCACCAGCAGCTCCGGGACTAGCCGCAATGAGCAGTTCTTC. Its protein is CATSSSGTSRNEQFF.

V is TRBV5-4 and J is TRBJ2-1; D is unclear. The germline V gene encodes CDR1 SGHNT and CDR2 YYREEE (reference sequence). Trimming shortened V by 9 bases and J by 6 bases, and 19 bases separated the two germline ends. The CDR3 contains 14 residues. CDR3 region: CATTDPSSPNEQFF. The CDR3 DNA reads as TGTGCCACCACAGACCCCAGCTCTCCCAATGAGCAGTTCTTC.

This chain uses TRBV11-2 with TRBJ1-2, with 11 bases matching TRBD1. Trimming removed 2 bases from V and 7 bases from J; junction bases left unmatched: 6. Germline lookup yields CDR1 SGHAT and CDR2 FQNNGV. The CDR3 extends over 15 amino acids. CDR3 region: CASSLSRTGGSGYTF. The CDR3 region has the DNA TGTGCCAGCAGCTTAAGTAGGACAGGGGGCTCTGGCTACACCTTC.

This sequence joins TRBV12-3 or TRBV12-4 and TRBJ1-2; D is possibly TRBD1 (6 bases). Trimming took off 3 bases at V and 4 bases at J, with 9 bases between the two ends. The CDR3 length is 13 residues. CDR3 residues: CASSFGTSYGYTF. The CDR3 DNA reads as TGTGCCAGCAGTTTCGGGACAAGCTATGGCTACACCTTC.

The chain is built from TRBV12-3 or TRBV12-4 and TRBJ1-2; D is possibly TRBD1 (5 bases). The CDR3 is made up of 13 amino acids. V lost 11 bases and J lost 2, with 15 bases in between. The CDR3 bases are TGTGCCGCAGGTGGTGGGGCGAACTATGGCTACACCTTC. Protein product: CAAGGGANYGYTF.

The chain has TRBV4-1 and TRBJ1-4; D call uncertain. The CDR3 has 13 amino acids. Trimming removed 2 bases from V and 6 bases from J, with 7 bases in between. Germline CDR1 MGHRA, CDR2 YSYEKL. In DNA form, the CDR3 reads TGCGCCAGCAGCCAAAATCGGTATGAAAAACTGTTTTTT. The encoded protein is CASSQNRYEKLFF.

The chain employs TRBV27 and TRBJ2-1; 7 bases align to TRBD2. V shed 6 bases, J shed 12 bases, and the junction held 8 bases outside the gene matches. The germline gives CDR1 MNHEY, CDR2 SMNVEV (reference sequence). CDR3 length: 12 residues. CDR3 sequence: CASSHGRAVQFF. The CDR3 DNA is TGTGCCAGCAGCCATGGGAGGGCCGTGCAGTTCTTC.

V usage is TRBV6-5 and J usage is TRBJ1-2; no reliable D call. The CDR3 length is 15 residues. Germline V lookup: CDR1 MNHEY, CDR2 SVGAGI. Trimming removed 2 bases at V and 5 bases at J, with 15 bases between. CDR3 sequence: CASSYRQESGYGYTF. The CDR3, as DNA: TGTGCCAGCAGTTACCGGCAGGAGTCTGGTTATGGCTACACCTTC.

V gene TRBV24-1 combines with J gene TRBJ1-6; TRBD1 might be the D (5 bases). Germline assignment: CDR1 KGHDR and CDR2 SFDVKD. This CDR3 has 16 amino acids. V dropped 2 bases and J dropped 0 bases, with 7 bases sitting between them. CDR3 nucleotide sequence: TGTGCCACCAGTGATTGGGGGAGCTCCTATAATTCACCCCTCCACTTT. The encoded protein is CATSDWGSSYNSPLHF.

The CDR3: CASSSNPQGSDSPLHF. DNA for the CDR3: TGTGCCAGCAGCTCCAATCCACAGGGCTCGGATTCACCCCTCCACTTT. V and J are TRBV11-3 and TRBJ1-6, with TRBD1 as a possible D gene (6 bases). Trimming cost V 4 bases and J 8 bases, with 18 bases left between them. Germline values: CDR1 SGHNT, CDR2 YENEEA. The CDR3 totals 16 residues.

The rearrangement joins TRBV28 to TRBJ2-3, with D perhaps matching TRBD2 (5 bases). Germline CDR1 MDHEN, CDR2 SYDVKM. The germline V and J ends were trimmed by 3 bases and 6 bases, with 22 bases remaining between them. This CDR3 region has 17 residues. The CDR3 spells CASSLLPAAPGYDTQYF. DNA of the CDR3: TGTGCCAGCAGTTTGCTGCCGGCAGCCCCGGGATACGATACGCAGTATTTT. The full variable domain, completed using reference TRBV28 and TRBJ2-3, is DVKVTQSSRYLVKRTGEKVFLECVQDMDHENMFWYRQDPGLGLRLIYFSYDVKMKEKGDIPEGYSVSREKKERFSLILESASTNQTSMYLCASSLLPAAPGYDTQYFGPGTRLTVL.

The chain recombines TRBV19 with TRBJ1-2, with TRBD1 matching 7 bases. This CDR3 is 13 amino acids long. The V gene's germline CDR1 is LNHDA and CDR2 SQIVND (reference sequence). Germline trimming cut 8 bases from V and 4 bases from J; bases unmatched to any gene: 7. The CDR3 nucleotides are TGTGCCAGTGGACAGGCAACATTCTATGGCTACACCTTC. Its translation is CASGQATFYGYTF.

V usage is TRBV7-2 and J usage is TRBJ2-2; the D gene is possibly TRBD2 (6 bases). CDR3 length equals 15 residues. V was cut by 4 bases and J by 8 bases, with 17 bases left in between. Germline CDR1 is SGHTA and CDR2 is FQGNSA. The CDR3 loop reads CASSSPSSRGGELFF. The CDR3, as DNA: TGTGCCAGCAGCTCACCCTCTAGCCGGGGGGGGGAGCTGTTTTTT.